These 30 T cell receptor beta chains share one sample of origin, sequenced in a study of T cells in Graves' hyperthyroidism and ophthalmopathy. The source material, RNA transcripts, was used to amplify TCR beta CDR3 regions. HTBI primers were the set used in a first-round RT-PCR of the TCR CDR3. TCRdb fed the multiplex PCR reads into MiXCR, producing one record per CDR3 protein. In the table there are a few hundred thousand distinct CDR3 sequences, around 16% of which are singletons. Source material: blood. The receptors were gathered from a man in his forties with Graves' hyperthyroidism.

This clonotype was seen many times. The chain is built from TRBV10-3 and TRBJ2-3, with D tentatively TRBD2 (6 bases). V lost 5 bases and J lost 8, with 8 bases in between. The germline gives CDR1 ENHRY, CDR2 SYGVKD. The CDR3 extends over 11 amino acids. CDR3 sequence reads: CAISFSGTQYF. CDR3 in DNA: TGTGCCATCAGTTTTAGCGGTACGCAGTATTTT.

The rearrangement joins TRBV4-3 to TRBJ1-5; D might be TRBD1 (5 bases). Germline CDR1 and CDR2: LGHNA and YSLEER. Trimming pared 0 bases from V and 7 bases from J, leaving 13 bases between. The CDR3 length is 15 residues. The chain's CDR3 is CASSQDWGRVQPQHF. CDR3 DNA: TGCGCCAGCAGCCAAGATTGGGGCAGGGTCCAGCCCCAGCATTTT.

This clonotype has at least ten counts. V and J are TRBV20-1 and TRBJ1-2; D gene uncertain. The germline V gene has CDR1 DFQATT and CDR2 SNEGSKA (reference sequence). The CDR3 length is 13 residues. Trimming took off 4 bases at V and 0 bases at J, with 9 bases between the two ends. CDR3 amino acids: CSAKVDANYGYTF. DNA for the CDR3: TGCAGTGCTAAAGTCGATGCTAACTATGGCTACACCTTC.

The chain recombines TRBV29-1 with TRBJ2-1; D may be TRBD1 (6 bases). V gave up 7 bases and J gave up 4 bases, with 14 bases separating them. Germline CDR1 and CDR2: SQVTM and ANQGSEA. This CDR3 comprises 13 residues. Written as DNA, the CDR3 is TGCAGCGCTCCAAGGACAGCTTACAATGAGCAGTTCTTC. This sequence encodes CSAPRTAYNEQFF.

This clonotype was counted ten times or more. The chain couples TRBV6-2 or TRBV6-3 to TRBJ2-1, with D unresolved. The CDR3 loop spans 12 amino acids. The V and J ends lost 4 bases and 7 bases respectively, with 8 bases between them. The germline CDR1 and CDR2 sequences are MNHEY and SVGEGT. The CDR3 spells CASSSIFNEQFF. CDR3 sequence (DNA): TGTGCCAGCAGTTCAATATTTAATGAGCAGTTCTTC.

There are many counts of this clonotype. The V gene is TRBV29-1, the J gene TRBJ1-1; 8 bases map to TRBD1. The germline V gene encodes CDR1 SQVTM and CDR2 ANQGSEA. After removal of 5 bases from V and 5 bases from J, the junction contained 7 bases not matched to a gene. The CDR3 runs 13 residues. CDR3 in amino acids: CSVTDRGGTEAFF. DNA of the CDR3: TGCAGCGTTACCGACAGGGGTGGTACTGAAGCTTTCTTT.

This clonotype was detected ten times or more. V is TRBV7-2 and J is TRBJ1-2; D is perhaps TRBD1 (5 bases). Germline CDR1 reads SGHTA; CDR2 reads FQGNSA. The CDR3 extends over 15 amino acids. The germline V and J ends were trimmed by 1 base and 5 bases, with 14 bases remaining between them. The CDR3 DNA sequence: TGTGCCAGCAGCTTAGACCGGGGCACAATGTATGGCTACACCTTC. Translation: CASSLDRGTMYGYTF. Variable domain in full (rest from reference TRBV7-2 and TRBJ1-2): GAGVSQSPSNKVTEKGKDVELRCDPISGHTALYWYRQSLGQGLEFLIYFQGNSAPDKSGLPSDRFSAERTGGSVSTLTIQRTQQEDSAVYLCASSLDRGTMYGYTFGSGTRLTVV.

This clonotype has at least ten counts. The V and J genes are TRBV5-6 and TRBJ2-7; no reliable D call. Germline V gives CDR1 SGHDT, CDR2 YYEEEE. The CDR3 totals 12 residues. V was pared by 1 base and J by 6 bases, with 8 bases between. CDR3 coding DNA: TGTGCCAGCAGCTTGTCTTTGCTCGAGCAGTACTTC. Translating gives CASSLSLLEQYF.

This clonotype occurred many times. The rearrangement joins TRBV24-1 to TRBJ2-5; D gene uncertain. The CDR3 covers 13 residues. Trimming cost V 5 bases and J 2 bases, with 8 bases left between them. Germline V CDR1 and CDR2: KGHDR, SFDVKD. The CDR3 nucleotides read TGTGCCACCAGTGCGTCGGAGCAAGAGACCCAGTACTTC. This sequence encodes CATSASEQETQYF.

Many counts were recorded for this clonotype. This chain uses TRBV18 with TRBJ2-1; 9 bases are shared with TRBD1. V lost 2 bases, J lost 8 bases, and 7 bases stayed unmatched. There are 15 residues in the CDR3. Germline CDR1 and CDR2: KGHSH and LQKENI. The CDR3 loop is CASSPGTGTGDEQFF. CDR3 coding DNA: TGTGCCAGCTCACCAGGGACAGGGACTGGGGATGAGCAGTTCTTC.

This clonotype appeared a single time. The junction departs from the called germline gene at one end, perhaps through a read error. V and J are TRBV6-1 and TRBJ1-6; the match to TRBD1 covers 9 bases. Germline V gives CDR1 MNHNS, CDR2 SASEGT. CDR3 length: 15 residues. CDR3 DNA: TGTGCCAGCAGGACCGGGACAGGGTATAATTCACCCCCCCACTTT. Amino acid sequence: CASRTGTGYNSPPHF.

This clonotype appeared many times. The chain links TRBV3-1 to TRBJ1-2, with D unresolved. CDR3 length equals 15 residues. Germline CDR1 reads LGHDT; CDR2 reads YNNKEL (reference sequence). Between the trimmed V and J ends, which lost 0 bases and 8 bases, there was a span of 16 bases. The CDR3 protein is CASSQDLTVPGGYTF. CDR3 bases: TGTGCCAGCAGCCAAGACCTGACGGTGCCTGGGGGCTACACCTTC.

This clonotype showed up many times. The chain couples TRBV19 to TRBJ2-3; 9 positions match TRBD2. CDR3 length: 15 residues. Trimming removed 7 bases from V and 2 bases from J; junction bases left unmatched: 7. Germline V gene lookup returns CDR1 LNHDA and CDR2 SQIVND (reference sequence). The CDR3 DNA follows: TGTGCCAGTAAGGGGCTAGCGGGGTTCACAGATACGCAGTATTTT. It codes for CASKGLAGFTDTQYF. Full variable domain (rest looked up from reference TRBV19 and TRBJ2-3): DGGITQSPKYLFRKEGQNVTLSCEQNLNHDAMYWYRQDPGQGLRLIYYSQIVNDFQKGDIAEGYSVSREKKESFPLTVTSAQKNPTAFYLCASKGLAGFTDTQYFGPGTRLTVL.

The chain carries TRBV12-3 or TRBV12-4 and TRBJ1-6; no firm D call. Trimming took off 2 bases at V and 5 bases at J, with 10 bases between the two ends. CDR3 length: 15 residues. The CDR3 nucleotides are TGTGCCAGCAGTTTATCCCCCGCTAATAATTCACCCCTCCACTTT. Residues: CASSLSPANNSPLHF.

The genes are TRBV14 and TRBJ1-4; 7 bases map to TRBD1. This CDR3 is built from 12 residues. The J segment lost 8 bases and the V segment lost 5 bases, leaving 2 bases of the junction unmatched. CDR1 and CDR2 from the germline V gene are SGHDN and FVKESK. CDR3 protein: CASSKGAEKLFF. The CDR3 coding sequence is TGTGCCAGCAGCAAGGGGGCGGAAAAACTGTTTTTT.

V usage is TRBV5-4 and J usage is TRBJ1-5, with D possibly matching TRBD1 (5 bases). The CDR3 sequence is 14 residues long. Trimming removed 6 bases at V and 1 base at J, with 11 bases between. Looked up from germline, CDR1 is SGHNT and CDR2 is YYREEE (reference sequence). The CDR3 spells CASNRWGSNQPQHF. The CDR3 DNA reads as TGTGCCAGCAACAGGTGGGGGAGCAATCAGCCCCAGCATTTT.

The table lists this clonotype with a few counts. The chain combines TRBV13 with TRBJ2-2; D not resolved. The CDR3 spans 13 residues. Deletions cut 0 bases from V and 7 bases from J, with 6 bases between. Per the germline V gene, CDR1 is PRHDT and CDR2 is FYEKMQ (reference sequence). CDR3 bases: TGTGCCAGCAGCTTAGGGACACTCGGGGAGCTGTTTTTT. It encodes CASSLGTLGELFF.

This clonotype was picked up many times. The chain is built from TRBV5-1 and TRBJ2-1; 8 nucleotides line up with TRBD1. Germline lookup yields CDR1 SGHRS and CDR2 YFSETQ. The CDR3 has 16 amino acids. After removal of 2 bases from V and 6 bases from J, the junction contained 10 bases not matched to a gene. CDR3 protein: CASSFRGQGFLNEQFF. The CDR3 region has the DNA TGCGCCAGCAGCTTCCGCGGACAGGGTTTTCTCAATGAGCAGTTCTTC.

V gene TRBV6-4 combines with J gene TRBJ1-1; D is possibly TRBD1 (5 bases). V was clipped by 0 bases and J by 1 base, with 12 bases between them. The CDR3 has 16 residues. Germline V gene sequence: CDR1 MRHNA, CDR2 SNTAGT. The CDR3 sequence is CASSDSHNGQNTEAFF. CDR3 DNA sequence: TGTGCCAGCAGTGACTCCCACAACGGACAGAACACTGAAGCTTTCTTT.

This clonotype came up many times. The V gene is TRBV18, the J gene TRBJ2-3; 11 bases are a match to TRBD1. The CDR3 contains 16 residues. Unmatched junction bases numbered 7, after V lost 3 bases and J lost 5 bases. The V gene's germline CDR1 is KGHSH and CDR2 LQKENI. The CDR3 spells CASSPTGTGGLDTQYF. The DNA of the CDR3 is TGTGCCAGCTCACCGACCGGGACAGGGGGTCTAGATACGCAGTATTTT.

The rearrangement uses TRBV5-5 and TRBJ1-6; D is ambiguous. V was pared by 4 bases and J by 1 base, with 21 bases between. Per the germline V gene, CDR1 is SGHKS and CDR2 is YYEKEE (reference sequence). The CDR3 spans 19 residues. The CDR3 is CASSPGPQGSFSYNSPLHF. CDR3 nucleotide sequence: TGTGCCAGCAGCCCTGGACCGCAAGGGTCCTTTTCCTATAATTCACCCCTCCACTTT.

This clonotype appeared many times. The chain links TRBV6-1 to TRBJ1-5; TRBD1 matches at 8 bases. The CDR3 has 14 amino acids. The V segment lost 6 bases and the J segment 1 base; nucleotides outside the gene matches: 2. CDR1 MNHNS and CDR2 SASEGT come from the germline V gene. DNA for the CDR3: TGTGCCAGCAGCCGGGACAGGAGCAATCAGCCCCAGCATTTT. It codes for CASSRDRSNQPQHF.

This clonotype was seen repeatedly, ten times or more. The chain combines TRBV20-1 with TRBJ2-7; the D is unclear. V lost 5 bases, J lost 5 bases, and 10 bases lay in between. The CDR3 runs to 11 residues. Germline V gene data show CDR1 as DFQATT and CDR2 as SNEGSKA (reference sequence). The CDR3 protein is CSAASSNEQYF. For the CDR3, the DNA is TGCAGTGCTGCGTCGAGCAACGAGCAGTACTTC.

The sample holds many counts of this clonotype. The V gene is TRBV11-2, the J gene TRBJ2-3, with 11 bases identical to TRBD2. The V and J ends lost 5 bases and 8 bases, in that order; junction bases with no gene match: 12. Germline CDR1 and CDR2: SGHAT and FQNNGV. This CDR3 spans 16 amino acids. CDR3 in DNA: TGTGCCAGCAGCCGACGACTAGCGGGACCTCCCCTTACGCAGTATTTT. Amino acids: CASSRRLAGPPLTQYF.

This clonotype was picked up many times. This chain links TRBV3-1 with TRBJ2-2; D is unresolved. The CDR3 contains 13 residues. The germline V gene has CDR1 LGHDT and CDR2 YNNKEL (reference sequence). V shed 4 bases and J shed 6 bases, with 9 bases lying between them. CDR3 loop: CASSPAWAGELFF. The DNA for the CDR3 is TGTGCCAGCAGCCCAGCATGGGCCGGGGAGCTGTTTTTT.

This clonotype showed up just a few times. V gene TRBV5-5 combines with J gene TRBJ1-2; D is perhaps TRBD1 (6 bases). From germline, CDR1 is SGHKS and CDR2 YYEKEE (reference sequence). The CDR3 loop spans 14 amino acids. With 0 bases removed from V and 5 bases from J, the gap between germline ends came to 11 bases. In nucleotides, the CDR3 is TGTGCCAGCAGCTTGGACCCCAGGGGATATGGCTACACCTTC. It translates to CASSLDPRGYGYTF.

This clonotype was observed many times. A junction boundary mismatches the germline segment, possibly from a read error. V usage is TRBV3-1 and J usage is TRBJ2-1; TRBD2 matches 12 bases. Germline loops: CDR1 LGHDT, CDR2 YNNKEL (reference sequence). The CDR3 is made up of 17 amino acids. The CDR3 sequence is CANSPRLAGDSYNEQFF. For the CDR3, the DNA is TGTGCCAACAGCCCGAGACTAGCGGGGGACTCCTACAATGAGCAGTTCTTC.

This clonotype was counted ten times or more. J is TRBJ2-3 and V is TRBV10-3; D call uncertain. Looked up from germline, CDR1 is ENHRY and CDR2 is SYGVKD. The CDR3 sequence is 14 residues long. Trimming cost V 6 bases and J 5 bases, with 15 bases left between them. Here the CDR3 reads CAIRPSTSVDTQYF. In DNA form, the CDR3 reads TGTGCCATCAGACCATCAACCTCGGTAGATACGCAGTATTTT.

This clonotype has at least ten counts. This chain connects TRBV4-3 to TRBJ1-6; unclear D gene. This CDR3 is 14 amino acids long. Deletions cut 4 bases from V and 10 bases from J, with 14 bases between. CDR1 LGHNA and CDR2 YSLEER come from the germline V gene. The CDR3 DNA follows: TGCGCCAGCAGCCGCGAGGGTGCGGGATCACCCCTCCACTTT. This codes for CASSREGAGSPLHF.

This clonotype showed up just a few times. This CDR3 reads CASSRDSTGELFF. The CDR3 coding sequence is TGTGCCAGCAGCCGGGACAGCACCGGGGAGCTGTTTTTT. The V gene is TRBV28, the J gene TRBJ2-2, with 7 bases matching TRBD1. This CDR3 is 13 amino acids long. CDR1 is MDHEN and CDR2 is SYDVKM in the germline V gene. V lost 6 bases, J lost 4 bases, and 2 bases stayed unmatched.